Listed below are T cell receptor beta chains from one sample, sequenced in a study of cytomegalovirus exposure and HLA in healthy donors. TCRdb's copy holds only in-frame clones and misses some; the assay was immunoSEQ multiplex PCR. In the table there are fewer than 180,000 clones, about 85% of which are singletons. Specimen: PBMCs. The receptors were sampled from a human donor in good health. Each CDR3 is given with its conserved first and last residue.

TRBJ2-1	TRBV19	CASSIVRLADYNEQFF
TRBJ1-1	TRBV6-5	CASHRVGQKGTEAFF
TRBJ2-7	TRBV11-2	CASSLADSGYEQYF
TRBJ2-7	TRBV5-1	CASSLGTGWEQYF
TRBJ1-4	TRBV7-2	CASSSLLGQFNEKLFF
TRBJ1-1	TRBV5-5	CASSLSSPRVRANTEAFF
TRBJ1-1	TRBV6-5	CASSRRDRNTEAFF
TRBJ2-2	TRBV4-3	CASRDGLAGVTGELFF
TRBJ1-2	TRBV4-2	CASSQEQQGVYGYTF
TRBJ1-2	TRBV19	CASSIGGKPHLGYTF
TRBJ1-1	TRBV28	CASSSGGSGNTEAFF
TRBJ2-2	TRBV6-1	CASSEEAGLAGELFF
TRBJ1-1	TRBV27	CASRQPGAGSTEAFF
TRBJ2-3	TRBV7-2	CASSLGQRETDTQYF
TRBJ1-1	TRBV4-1	CASSQTRNTEAFF
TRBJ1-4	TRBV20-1	CSAASDEKLFF
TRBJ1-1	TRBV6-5	CASRMTGKTEAFF
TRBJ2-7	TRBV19	CASSFRDSRNEQYF
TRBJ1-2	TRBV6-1	CASSEAREGFIVF
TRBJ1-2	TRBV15	CATSRHGQGGVRSYGYTF
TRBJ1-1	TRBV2	CASRDSQKAEAFF
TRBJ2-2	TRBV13	CASSPPDRTGELFF
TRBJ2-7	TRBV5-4	CASSLAREDEQYF
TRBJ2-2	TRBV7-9	CASSGTSGRRPGELFF
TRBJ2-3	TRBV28	CASASSGSPDTQYF
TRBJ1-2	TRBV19	CASSSPGDYGYTF
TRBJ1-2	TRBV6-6	CASSYSDDRRDGYTF
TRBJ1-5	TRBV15	CATSRGIQGQRQPQHF
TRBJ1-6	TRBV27	CASSYLTGPYNSPLHF
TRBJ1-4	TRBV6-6	CASSYRGNEKLFF
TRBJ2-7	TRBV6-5	CASSYSVREAHYEQYF
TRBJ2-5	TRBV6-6	CAGGTGRWETQYF
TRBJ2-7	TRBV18	CASSPRTLGSYEQYF
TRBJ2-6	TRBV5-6	CASRVDSGRFSGANVLTF
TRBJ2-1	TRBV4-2	CASSQAGQGPYNEQFF
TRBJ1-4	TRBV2	CASSEGQGIEKLFF
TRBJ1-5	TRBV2	CASSGRDRGAFSNQPQHF
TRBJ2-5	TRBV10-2	CASHDWTGPGGTQYF
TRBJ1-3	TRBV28	CASSPRQGIPSGNTIYF
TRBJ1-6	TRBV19	CASSIVGGSSPLHF
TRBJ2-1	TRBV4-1	CASSRTGTSGVYNEQFF
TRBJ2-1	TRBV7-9	CASSYEGTFYNEQFF
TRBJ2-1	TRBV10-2	CASSRQGYEQFF
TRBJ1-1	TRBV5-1	CASTSQPGHRNTEAFF
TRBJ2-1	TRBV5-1	CASSSKGIAGDRPYNEQFF
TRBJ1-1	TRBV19	CASSIGEIMVTEAFF
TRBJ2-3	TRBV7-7	CASSPGTASTDTQYF
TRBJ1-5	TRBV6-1	CASSESLANQPQHF
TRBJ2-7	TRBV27	CASSPRHRSYEQYF
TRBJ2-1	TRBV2	CASRVSGGAVHNEQFF
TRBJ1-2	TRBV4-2	CASSQVPGGSKRYGYTF
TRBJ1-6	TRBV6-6	CASSTYSGSRRSPLHF
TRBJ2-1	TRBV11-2	CASSLELVPTHTSSYNEQFF
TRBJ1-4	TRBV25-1	CASSEFAASNEKLFF
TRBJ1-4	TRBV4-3	CASSHGGGPVGTGGINEKLFF
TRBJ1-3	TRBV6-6	CASRPTGNSGNTIYF
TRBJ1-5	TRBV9	CASSPSGQNNQPQHF
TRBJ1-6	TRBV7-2	CASSLEGGNSPLHF
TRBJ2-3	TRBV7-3	CASSLRTSDPTDTQYF
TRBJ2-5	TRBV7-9	CSSSSSLRETQYF